This is a list of T cell receptor beta chains from one sample in a study of blood T cell repertoires in COVID-19. Sequenced by immunoSEQ multiplex PCR; TCRdb stores in-frame clones only, minus some. The sample lists approximately 190,000 clones, 80% seen once, with around 6.9% in the top ten. Sequenced: peripheral blood. The receptor set was obtained from a man in his sixties with acute or convalescent COVID-19. The CDR3 runs from the conserved cysteine through the conserved F or W. A D gene is named only where the DNA matches it firmly. Clone size is stated in some rows and not others, as once, few, many or a class when expanded.

J gene: TRBJ1-1
V gene: TRBV24-1
clone size: once
D gene: TRBD1
CDR3 DNA: TGTGCCACCAGGGGACAGACCACTGAAGCTTTCTTT
CDR3 protein: CATRGQTTEAFF

J gene: TRBJ2-3
V gene: TRBV1
clone size: NA
D gene: NA
CDR3 DNA: TGCACCAGCAGACCTAACCCCGCAGCGGGGAGCCCAGATACGCAGTATTTT
CDR3 protein: CTSRPNPAAGSPDTQYF

J gene: TRBJ1-1
V gene: TRBV6-6
clone size: NA
D gene: NA
CDR3 DNA: TGTGCCAGCACCTATGACACTGAAGCTTTCTTT
CDR3 protein: CASTYDTEAFF

J gene: TRBJ2-5
V gene: TRBV14
clone size: NA
D gene: NA
CDR3 DNA: TGTGCCAGCAGCCAATTCATCTTTGCAGGCCAAGAGACCCAGTACTTC
CDR3 protein: CASSQFIFAGQETQYF

J gene: TRBJ1-2
V gene: TRBV4-3
clone size: NA
D gene: NA
CDR3 DNA: TGCGCCAGCAGCCAAGTACCCGGTCAAAGCGGCTACACCTTC
CDR3 protein: CASSQVPGQSGYTF

J gene: TRBJ1-5
V gene: TRBV14
clone size: NA
D gene: TRBD1
CDR3 DNA: TGTGCCAGCAGCCAAGAAGCGCAAGAGGGGGCCCTTAGCAATCAGCCCCAGCATTTT
CDR3 protein: CASSQEAQEGALSNQPQHF

J gene: TRBJ2-1
V gene: TRBV24-1
clone size: NA
D gene: NA
CDR3 DNA: TGTGCCACCAGTGATTCCAGGACTACATACAATGAGCAGTTCTTC
CDR3 protein: CATSDSRTTYNEQFF

J gene: TRBJ1-1
V gene: TRBV9
clone size: NA
D gene: TRBD1
CDR3 DNA: TGTGCCAGCAGCCCCAGGGGGCAGGTCATGAACACTGAAGCTTTCTTT
CDR3 protein: CASSPRGQVMNTEAFF

J gene: TRBJ1-6
V gene: TRBV3-1/TRBV3-2
clone size: NA
D gene: TRBD1
CDR3 DNA: TGTGCCAGCAGCCAAGGATTGGGACAGGGGGCCTACTATAATTCACCCCTCCACTTT
CDR3 protein: CASSQGLGQGAYYNSPLHF

J gene: TRBJ2-7
V gene: TRBV9
clone size: NA
D gene: TRBD1
CDR3 DNA: TGTGCCAGCAGCCCACAATTCCGGGACAGCGTCGGAGAGCAGTACTTC
CDR3 protein: CASSPQFRDSVGEQYF

J gene: TRBJ2-7
V gene: TRBV2
clone size: NA
D gene: TRBD2
CDR3 DNA: TGTGCCAGCAGCGCGGGAGCCAGATACGAGCAGTACTTC
CDR3 protein: CASSAGARYEQYF

J gene: TRBJ2-7
V gene: TRBV4-1
clone size: NA
D gene: NA
CDR3 DNA: TGCGCCAGCAGCCAATCCTATATTAGCGGCGAGCAGTACTTC
CDR3 protein: CASSQSYISGEQYF

J gene: TRBJ1-2
V gene: TRBV9
clone size: NA
D gene: NA
CDR3 DNA: TGTGCCAGCAGCGTAGCTACGACAGACCCCTATGGCTACACCTTC
CDR3 protein: CASSVATTDPYGYTF

J gene: TRBJ2-2
V gene: TRBV6-5
clone size: NA
D gene: NA
CDR3 DNA: TGTGCCAGCAGTTCGGTCACCGGGGAGCTGTTTTTT
CDR3 protein: CASSSVTGELFF

J gene: TRBJ2-7
V gene: TRBV12-3/TRBV12-4
clone size: NA
D gene: NA
CDR3 DNA: TGTGCCAGCAGTTCTACCTACGAGCAGTACTTC
CDR3 protein: CASSSTYEQYF

J gene: TRBJ1-2
V gene: TRBV10-3
clone size: NA
D gene: NA
CDR3 DNA: TGTGCCATCAGTGAGAGGGAGGGTCCCTATGGCTACACCTTC
CDR3 protein: CAISEREGPYGYTF

J gene: TRBJ2-2
V gene: TRBV15
clone size: few
D gene: TRBD1
CDR3 DNA: TGTGCCACCAGCAGAGATATTGGACAGGGGGCGACCGGGGAGCTGTTTTTT
CDR3 protein: CATSRDIGQGATGELFF

J gene: TRBJ1-2
V gene: TRBV5-1
clone size: NA
D gene: NA
CDR3 DNA: TGCGCCAGCAGCTTGGCCGTCTCCACCCGGGGGGGCTACACCTTC
CDR3 protein: CASSLAVSTRGGYTF

J gene: TRBJ2-1
V gene: TRBV5-4
clone size: NA
D gene: TRBD2
CDR3 DNA: TGTGCCAGCAGCTTGAAGGGACTAGCGGGGGGTAACTCCTACAATGAGCAGTTCTTC
CDR3 protein: CASSLKGLAGGNSYNEQFF

J gene: TRBJ1-4
V gene: TRBV30
clone size: NA
D gene: NA
CDR3 DNA: TGTGCCTGGAGTGAGGAGAACAGGTCTAATGAAAAACTGTTTTTT
CDR3 protein: CAWSEENRSNEKLFF

J gene: TRBJ2-3
V gene: TRBV24-1
clone size: NA
D gene: TRBD2
CDR3 DNA: TGTGCCACCAGTCCTAGCGGGGGCACAGATACGCAGTATTTT
CDR3 protein: CATSPSGGTDTQYF

J gene: TRBJ2-7
V gene: TRBV10-2
clone size: NA
D gene: NA
CDR3 DNA: TGCGCCAGCAGTGGAGGGGGCGAGCAGTACTTC
CDR3 protein: CASSGGGEQYF

J gene: TRBJ1-3
V gene: TRBV6-5
clone size: NA
D gene: NA
CDR3 DNA: TGTGCCAGCAGTTCCTTACCAACAGGGTCAGGAAACACCATATATTTT
CDR3 protein: CASSSLPTGSGNTIYF

J gene: TRBJ1-3
V gene: TRBV10-3
clone size: NA
D gene: NA
CDR3 DNA: TGTGCCTCTGCGGGGAAGGAGGGACACACCATATATTTT
CDR3 protein: CASAGKEGHTIYF

J gene: TRBJ1-2
V gene: TRBV19
clone size: NA
D gene: TRBD1
CDR3 DNA: TGTGCCAGTAGAGCTTTCGGGACAGTAGGAGGCCTGGGTCGTGATGGCTACACCTTC
CDR3 protein: CASRAFGTVGGLGRDGYTF

J gene: TRBJ2-3
V gene: TRBV4-3
clone size: NA
D gene: TRBD2
CDR3 DNA: TGCGCCAGCAGCCAGTCCTTGGGACTAGCGGGGGGGGCAGATACGCAGTATTTT
CDR3 protein: CASSQSLGLAGGADTQYF

J gene: TRBJ2-7
V gene: TRBV6-5
clone size: once
D gene: NA
CDR3 DNA: TGTGCCAGCAGCAAGGAGACAGCCTACGAGCAGTACTTC
CDR3 protein: CASSKETAYEQYF

J gene: TRBJ1-1
V gene: TRBV12-3/TRBV12-4
clone size: NA
D gene: NA
CDR3 DNA: TGTGCCAGCAGTTTCCCAGGCGCGGAAGCTTTCTTT
CDR3 protein: CASSFPGAEAFF

J gene: TRBJ1-5
V gene: TRBV11-2
clone size: NA
D gene: NA
CDR3 DNA: TGTGCCAGCAGCCCTAGACGCGATAGCAATCAGCCCCAGCATTTT
CDR3 protein: CASSPRRDSNQPQHF

J gene: TRBJ2-1
V gene: TRBV30
clone size: NA
D gene: TRBD2
CDR3 DNA: TGTGCCTGGAGTGTAGGCGGGAGGATCTACAATGAGCAGTTCTTC
CDR3 protein: CAWSVGGRIYNEQFF

J gene: TRBJ1-2
V gene: TRBV3-1/TRBV3-2
clone size: NA
D gene: NA
CDR3 DNA: TGTGCCAGCAGCCAAGCCGGCCGACTGAACTATGGCTACACCTTC
CDR3 protein: CASSQAGRLNYGYTF

J gene: TRBJ1-1
V gene: TRBV2
clone size: few
D gene: NA
CDR3 DNA: TGTGCCAGCAGTGAAGCACAGGGTTTCACTGAAGCTTTCTTT
CDR3 protein: CASSEAQGFTEAFF

J gene: TRBJ1-2
V gene: TRBV5-1
clone size: NA
D gene: TRBD1
CDR3 DNA: TGCGCCAGCGCCGGGACAGAAAACTATGGCTACACCTTC
CDR3 protein: CASAGTENYGYTF

J gene: TRBJ2-7
V gene: TRBV5-1
clone size: NA
D gene: TRBD2
CDR3 DNA: TGCGCCAGCAGCTTGGACTCGGGGAGGGACGAGCAGTACTTC
CDR3 protein: CASSLDSGRDEQYF

J gene: TRBJ2-7
V gene: TRBV18
clone size: few
D gene: NA
CDR3 DNA: TGTGCCAGCTCGATTCTCCAGGGGAACGAGCAGTACTTC
CDR3 protein: CASSILQGNEQYF

J gene: TRBJ2-3
V gene: TRBV7-2
clone size: NA
D gene: NA
CDR3 DNA: TGTGCCAGCAGCTTAGCGCAGAGGTCGCAGTATTTT
CDR3 protein: CASSLAQRSQYF

J gene: TRBJ2-2
V gene: TRBV11-3
clone size: few
D gene: NA
CDR3 DNA: TGTGCCAGCAGCCCCCGTAGTGGGAACACCGGGGAGCTGTTTTTT
CDR3 protein: CASSPRSGNTGELFF

J gene: TRBJ1-2
V gene: TRBV19
clone size: NA
D gene: TRBD1
CDR3 DNA: TGTGCCAGTACCCCTTGGGACAGAGGCTATGGCTACACCTTC
CDR3 protein: CASTPWDRGYGYTF

J gene: TRBJ2-5
V gene: TRBV29-1
clone size: NA
D gene: NA
CDR3 DNA: TGCAGCGTTGCGGAGGGACCGACCGGGACCCAGTACTTC
CDR3 protein: CSVAEGPTGTQYF

J gene: TRBJ2-4
V gene: TRBV28
clone size: NA
D gene: TRBD1
CDR3 DNA: TGTGCCAGCACATCGACAGGGGGCCCCAAAAACATTCAGTACTTC
CDR3 protein: CASTSTGGPKNIQYF

J gene: TRBJ1-1
V gene: TRBV12-3/TRBV12-4
clone size: NA
D gene: NA
CDR3 DNA: TGTGCCAGCAGCGTGAACACTGAAGCTTTCTTT
CDR3 protein: CASSVNTEAFF

J gene: TRBJ1-3
V gene: TRBV4-3
clone size: NA
D gene: TRBD1
CDR3 DNA: TGCGCCAGCAGCCAAGATCCTCCGTGGGGGACAGCGGAGAGAAACACCATATATTTT
CDR3 protein: CASSQDPPWGTAERNTIYF

J gene: TRBJ2-7
V gene: TRBV5-1
clone size: NA
D gene: NA
CDR3 DNA: TGCGCCAGCAGCTTGTCTCCGGGGTCGTACTACGAGCAGTACTTC
CDR3 protein: CASSLSPGSYYEQYF

J gene: TRBJ1-1
V gene: TRBV6-5
clone size: NA
D gene: NA
CDR3 DNA: TGTGCCAGCAGTTCGCACAGTGCAGAGAACACTGAAGCTTTCTTT
CDR3 protein: CASSSHSAENTEAFF

J gene: TRBJ1-1
V gene: TRBV5-1
clone size: NA
D gene: NA
CDR3 DNA: TGCGCCAGCAGCTTGGAGGGGACTCCGAACACTGAAGCTTTCTTT
CDR3 protein: CASSLEGTPNTEAFF